The 32 T cell receptor beta chains given below trace back to one sample, sequenced in a study of blood T cell repertoires in COVID-19. Profiling relied on immunoSEQ multiplex PCR, and the TCRdb table lists in-frame clones only, not all of them. This table holds more than 75,000 clones, more than 80% found once. What was sequenced was peripheral blood. The receptors derive from a man in his fifties or sixties with COVID-19, enrolled during active disease.

The chain combines TRBV19 with TRBJ1-2; TRBD1 might be the D (6 bases). Germline V gene lookup returns CDR1 LNHDA and CDR2 SQIVND (reference sequence). V dropped 5 bases and J dropped 5 bases, with 12 bases sitting between them. The CDR3 is made up of 13 amino acids. The CDR3 DNA sequence: TGTGCCAGTAGTCTAACCACAGGGTATGGCTACACCTTC. Its protein product is CASSLTTGYGYTF.

The chain couples TRBV5-4 to TRBJ2-2; TRBD1 matches 7 bases. Germline V CDR1 and CDR2: SGHNT, YYREEE (reference sequence). V lost 4 bases, J lost 0 bases, and 6 bases stayed unmatched. This CDR3 is 16 amino acids long. Here the CDR3 DNA reads TGTGCCAGCAGCCACAGACAGGGCCCGAACACCGGGGAGCTGTTTTTT. Translation gives CASSHRQGPNTGELFF. Full variable domain (outside the CDR3, taken from reference TRBV5-4 and TRBJ2-2): ETGVTQSPTHLIKTRGQQVTLRCSSQSGHNTVSWYQQALGQGPQFIFQYYREEENGRGNFPPRFSGLQFPNYSSELNVNALELDDSALYLCASSHRQGPNTGELFFGEGSRLTVL.

In this sample, this clone turned up a few times. The chain joins TRBV7-6 to TRBJ2-5; 14 nucleotides match TRBD2. The CDR3 length is 16 residues. The germline V gene has CDR1 SGHVS and CDR2 FNYEAQ. V dropped 5 bases and J dropped 4; count of bases not matched to a gene: 6. CDR3 sequence: CASSPWTSGGTETQYF. Here the CDR3 DNA reads TGTGCCAGCAGCCCCTGGACTAGCGGGGGGACAGAGACCCAGTACTTC.

This chain connects TRBV11-2 to TRBJ1-1; no reliable D call. V gave up 6 bases and J gave up 0 bases, with 11 bases separating them. The CDR3 contains 14 residues. Germline-derived CDR1 and CDR2 are SGHAT and FQNNGV. The CDR3 bases are TGTGCCAGCAGATCCCGGGTCATGAACACTGAAGCTTTCTTT. Protein sequence: CASRSRVMNTEAFF.

The chain recombines TRBV12-3 or TRBV12-4 with TRBJ1-2; the D is unclear. The CDR3 contains 13 residues. Trimming left V 3 bases short and J 4 bases short, with 9 bases between. CDR3 loop: CASSFAGFYGYTF. The CDR3, as DNA: TGTGCCAGCAGTTTTGCCGGGTTCTATGGCTACACCTTC.

The chain couples TRBV5-1 to TRBJ1-1, with a tentative D call TRBD1 (6 bases). The CDR3 extends over 16 amino acids. The germline gives CDR1 SGHRS, CDR2 YFSETQ. Trimming took off 0 bases at V and 1 base at J, with 13 bases between the two ends. The CDR3 reads CASSLARGARNTEAFF. The CDR3 region has the DNA TGCGCCAGCAGCTTGGCCCGGGGGGCGCGGAACACTGAAGCTTTCTTT.

In DNA form, the CDR3 reads TGTGCCAGCAGCTGGGGACAGGGCTCAGGAGCTTTCTTT. Protein product: CASSWGQGSGAFF. The chain recombines TRBV14 with TRBJ1-1; 9 nucleotides agree with TRBD1. CDR3 length: 13 amino acids. V lost 5 bases to trimming and J lost 10 bases; unmatched junction nucleotides: 8. Germline CDR1 reads SGHDN; CDR2 reads FVKESK.

The genes are TRBV28 and TRBJ1-6, with D perhaps TRBD1 (5 bases). The CDR3 contains 14 residues. Per germline, CDR1 MDHEN and CDR2 SYDVKM. The V end lost 2 bases, the J end lost 9 bases, and 11 bases lay between the germline ends. The DNA for the CDR3 is TGTGCCAGCAGTTTACAGGGCATGGGTTCACCCCTCCACTTT. Protein: CASSLQGMGSPLHF.

In its sample, this clone was seen a few times. The chain combines TRBV5-1 with TRBJ1-1; 7 bases line up with TRBD1. The V segment lost 3 bases and the J segment 1 base; nucleotides outside the gene matches: 9. Germline CDR1 SGHRS, CDR2 YFSETQ. The length of the CDR3 is 16 residues. The CDR3: CASSWRTDRANTEAFF. The CDR3 DNA sequence: TGCGCCAGCAGCTGGCGAACCGACAGGGCGAACACTGAAGCTTTCTTT.

The chain recombines TRBV7-8 with TRBJ1-3; 9 positions agree with TRBD1. V shed 0 bases, J shed 5 bases, and the junction held 11 bases outside the gene matches. The CDR3 runs 18 residues. Germline values: CDR1 SGHVS, CDR2 FQNEAQ. The CDR3 loop is CASSLAEDAGQGRNTIYF. In nucleotides, the CDR3 is TGTGCCAGCAGCTTAGCCGAAGACGCGGGACAGGGTCGAAACACCATATATTTT.

The chain links TRBV7-9 to TRBJ1-4, with a tentative D call TRBD1 (6 bases). The CDR3 totals 14 residues. Trimming shortened V by 8 bases and J by 7 bases, and 17 bases separated the two germline ends. CDR1 and CDR2 from the germline V gene are SEHNR and FQNEAQ (reference sequence). For the CDR3, the DNA is TGTGCCAGCGGGATGGGGGGGCACACTGAAAAACTGTTTTTT. It is translated as CASGMGGHTEKLFF.

The chain uses TRBV7-3 and TRBJ2-7, with D possibly TRBD1 on 5 matching bases. Germline lookup yields CDR1 SGHTA and CDR2 FQGTGA. There are 13 residues in the CDR3. Trimming stripped 5 bases from V and 2 bases from J, with 10 bases between. The CDR3 region has the DNA TGTGCCAGCAGCCGGACAAAGACCTACGAGCAGTACTTC. The encoded protein is CASSRTKTYEQYF.

The V and J genes are TRBV5-1 and TRBJ1-6; 8 bases line up with TRBD1. Trimming removed 0 bases from V and 3 bases from J; junction bases left unmatched: 11. Germline V gene sequence: CDR1 SGHRS, CDR2 YFSETQ. The CDR3 has 19 amino acids. The CDR3 DNA sequence: TGCGCCAGCAGCTTGGACTCTCGTGCAGGGGGCGGCTATAATTCACCCCTCCACTTT. It encodes CASSLDSRAGGGYNSPLHF.

The J gene is TRBJ2-3, the V gene TRBV9, with TRBD1 as a possible D gene (7 bases). The CDR3 loop spans 17 amino acids. Looked up from germline, CDR1 is SGDLS and CDR2 is YYNGEE. Trimming cost V 0 bases and J 0 bases, with 14 bases left between them. In DNA form, the CDR3 reads TGTGCCAGCAGCGTAGGGAGGGGGACAGCTAGCACAGATACGCAGTATTTT. This encodes CASSVGRGTASTDTQYF.

The chain combines TRBV11-3 with TRBJ2-7, with D possibly matching TRBD1 (6 bases). Deletions cut 5 bases from V and 4 bases from J, with 12 bases between. This CDR3 is built from 13 residues. In germline, CDR1 is SGHNT, CDR2 YENEEA. This chain's CDR3 is CASSQSGQYEQYF. The CDR3 region has the DNA TGTGCCAGCAGCCAGTCGGGACAATACGAGCAGTACTTC.

The chain carries TRBV10-1 and TRBJ2-3; the D gene is possibly TRBD2 (5 bases). Trimming left V 0 bases short and J 6 bases short, with 16 bases between. The CDR3 loop spans 16 amino acids. Germline V gene sequence: CDR1 WNHNN, CDR2 SYGVQD (reference sequence). The CDR3 is CASSESMLASRDTQYF. The DNA for the CDR3 is TGCGCCAGCAGTGAGTCGATGTTAGCGAGCAGGGATACGCAGTATTTT.

V usage is TRBV28 and J usage is TRBJ1-2, with D perhaps TRBD1 (6 bases). V was trimmed by 8 bases and J by 4 bases, leaving 8 bases between them. Germline CDR1 is MDHEN and CDR2 is SYDVKM. This CDR3 region has 11 residues. CDR3 sequence: CASGDTYGYTF. Written as DNA, the CDR3 is TGTGCCAGCGGGGACACCTATGGCTACACCTTC.

V and J are TRBV11-3 and TRBJ2-1, with TRBD1 matching 7 bases. The CDR3 covers 16 residues. The trim removed 3 bases at V and 2 bases at J, leaving 7 bases unmatched. Per germline, CDR1 SGHNT and CDR2 YENEEA. The CDR3 DNA reads TGTGCCAGCAGCTTTTCCGGGACAGATACCTACAATGAGCAGTTCTTC. Its translation is CASSFSGTDTYNEQFF.

The chain is built from TRBV6-6 and TRBJ1-1, with a weak D call TRBD1 (5 bases). Germline V lookup: CDR1 MNHNY, CDR2 SVGAGI (reference sequence). This CDR3 comprises 14 residues. V was pared by 5 bases and J by 3 bases, with 13 bases between. CDR3 loop: CASSTQERDTEAFF. The CDR3, as DNA: TGTGCCAGCAGTACACAGGAAAGGGACACTGAAGCTTTCTTT.

V is TRBV27 and J is TRBJ2-1, with 9 bases identical to TRBD2. CDR3 length: 14 amino acids. V shed 3 bases, J shed 6 bases, and the junction held 3 bases outside the gene matches. Germline CDR1 reads MNHEY; CDR2 reads SMNVEV (reference sequence). The CDR3 loop reads CASSLRRGGNEQFF. In DNA form, the CDR3 reads TGTGCCAGCAGTTTGAGGCGGGGGGGCAATGAGCAGTTCTTC.

CDR3 DNA sequence: TGCGCCAGCAGTGCCACTCCAGGGATTCCCTCTGGAAACACCATATATTTT. Encoded protein: CASSATPGIPSGNTIYF. This chain joins TRBV5-1 and TRBJ1-3; D is possibly TRBD1 (5 bases). Trimming pared 5 bases from V and 0 bases from J, leaving 18 bases between. The CDR3 has 17 residues. Per the germline V gene, CDR1 is SGHRS and CDR2 is YFSETQ. Variable domain in full (rest from reference TRBV5-1 and TRBJ1-3): KAGVTQTPRYLIKTRGQQVTLSCSPISGHRSVSWYQQTPGQGLQFLFEYFSETQRNKGNFPGRFSGRQFSNSRSEMNVSTLELGDSALYLCASSATPGIPSGNTIYFGEGSWLTVV.

The J gene is TRBJ1-6, the V gene TRBV9; D might be TRBD1 (6 bases). The CDR3 extends over 16 amino acids. Trimming took off 4 bases at V and 5 bases at J, with 16 bases between the two ends. CDR1 is SGDLS, CDR2 YYNGEE, per germline. The CDR3 sequence: CASSPRSRDNNSPLHF. CDR3 coding DNA: TGTGCCAGCAGCCCAAGAAGCCGGGACAATAATTCACCCCTCCACTTT.

V is TRBV19 and J is TRBJ1-1, with D uncertain. Germline lookup yields CDR1 LNHDA and CDR2 SQIVND (reference sequence). Trimming pared 3 bases from V and 2 bases from J, leaving 10 bases between. The CDR3 loop spans 14 amino acids. The CDR3 coding sequence is TGTGCCAGTAGTATCGGGCGGGCTAACACTGAAGCTTTCTTT. Amino acids: CASSIGRANTEAFF.

V gene TRBV28 combines with J gene TRBJ2-1; TRBD1 might be the D (5 bases). Per the germline V gene, CDR1 is MDHEN and CDR2 is SYDVKM. The V end was cut by 7 bases, the J end by 0 bases, with 13 bases between. The CDR3 extends over 15 amino acids. CDR3 protein: CASNQDTSSYNEQFF. CDR3 nucleotide sequence: TGTGCCAGCAACCAGGACACCAGCTCCTACAATGAGCAGTTCTTC.

The chain carries TRBV6-6 and TRBJ1-5; TRBD1 aligns across 7 bases. The ends lost 7 bases at V and 5 bases at J; junction bases unmatched: 11. CDR1 MNHNY and CDR2 SVGAGI come from the germline V gene (reference sequence). The CDR3 contains 15 residues. The CDR3 nucleotides read TGTGCCAGCACCCTAACGGACAGGAGCCATCAGCCCCAGCATTTT. Protein sequence: CASTLTDRSHQPQHF.

CDR3 loop: CASTKTGFSNQPQHF. CDR3 nucleotide sequence: TGTGCCAGCACCAAGACAGGATTTAGCAATCAGCCCCAGCATTTT. This chain connects TRBV27 to TRBJ1-5; D is possibly TRBD1 (6 bases). V lost 7 bases and J lost 0, with 13 bases in between. The CDR3 spans 15 residues. Germline CDR1 and CDR2: MNHEY and SMNVEV (reference sequence).

The J gene is TRBJ2-7, the V gene TRBV2, with 7 bases that match TRBD1. V was clipped by 7 bases and J by 0 bases; unmatched bases: 6. Germline assignment: CDR1 SNHLY and CDR2 FYNNEI. CDR3 length equals 14 residues. The CDR3 reads CASTRQGSSYEQYF. The CDR3 region has the DNA TGTGCCAGCACCCGACAGGGTTCCTCCTACGAGCAGTACTTC.

J is TRBJ1-5 and V is TRBV10-3; a weak D match, TRBD1 (6 bases). Germline loops: CDR1 ENHRY, CDR2 SYGVKD. Trimming pared 5 bases from V and 0 bases from J, leaving 14 bases between. This CDR3 has 16 amino acids. The CDR3 sequence is CAISPPGRGSNQPQHF. CDR3 DNA: TGTGCCATCAGTCCCCCAGGCAGGGGTAGCAATCAGCCCCAGCATTTT.

This clone was seen once. The J gene is TRBJ1-6, the V gene TRBV6-6; perhaps TRBD1 as D (6 bases). The CDR3 length is 13 residues. The ends were cut back, 6 bases at V and 9 bases at J, with 12 bases in the middle. CDR1 is MNHNY and CDR2 is SVGAGI in the germline V gene (reference sequence). CDR3 sequence: CASSQGLGSPLHF. In DNA, the CDR3 is TGTGCCAGCAGCCAGGGGCTGGGTTCACCCCTCCACTTT.

The V and J genes are TRBV7-3 and TRBJ1-2, with D hard to call. Germline assignment: CDR1 SGHTA and CDR2 FQGTGA. V was cut by 5 bases and J by 5 bases, with 12 bases left in between. CDR3 length: 13 amino acids. The CDR3 reads CASSPMEWYGYTF. The CDR3 nucleotides are TGTGCCAGCAGCCCGATGGAGTGGTATGGCTACACCTTC.

A single count supports this clone. V gene TRBV24-1 combines with J gene TRBJ2-1, with 7 bases that match TRBD2. CDR1 is KGHDR and CDR2 is SFDVKD in the germline V gene. With V trimmed by 5 bases and J by 5 bases, 2 bases remained unmatched. CDR3 length equals 13 residues. CDR3 nucleotide sequence: TGTGCCACCAGTGGACTAGCACACAATGAGCAGTTCTTC. Amino acid sequence: CATSGLAHNEQFF.

The gene calls are TRBV19 and TRBJ1-6; tentatively, D is TRBD1 (6 bases). This CDR3 is built from 15 residues. The ends were cut back, 4 bases at V and 8 bases at J, with 15 bases in the middle. CDR1 is LNHDA, CDR2 SQIVND, per germline (reference sequence). The CDR3 spells CASSSRGQGDSPLHF. The CDR3 DNA sequence: TGTGCCAGTAGTAGCCGGGGACAAGGGGATTCACCCCTCCACTTT.